This is a list of T cell receptor beta chains from one sample in a study of T-cell memory formation after mild COVID-19. TCRdb passed the 5' RACE reads through MiXCR, listing each CDR3 protein once. The data show 450,000 to 700,000 distinct CDR3 sequences, more than 15% seen once. The sequencing input was PBMCs or a T cell subset sorted from them (not recorded which). These receptors all stem from an adult woman who had mild COVID-19 (a few samples of this study predate the infection). Cell type and time point are not known. The CDR3 runs from the conserved cysteine through the conserved F or W. A D gene is named only where the DNA matches it firmly. Rows may omit the clone size; those that give it use once, few, many or a size class.

J gene,D gene,V gene,clone size,CDR3 protein,CDR3 DNA
TRBJ2-3,NA,TRBV27,NA,CASSTYGTRTSTDTQYF,TGTGCCAGCAGTACTTACGGGACACGTACTAGCACAGATACGCAGTATTTT
TRBJ2-3,TRBD2,TRBV5-1,few,CASRRTSGGPSTDTQYF,TGCGCCAGCAGGCGGACTAGCGGGGGGCCAAGCACAGATACGCAGTATTTT
TRBJ2-4,NA,TRBV7-2,NA,CASSLDSGGRRGIQYF,TGTGCCAGCAGCTTAGATTCTGGTGGCAGGAGGGGCATTCAGTACTTC
TRBJ2-1,NA,TRBV7-9,many,CASSLEVNEQFF,TGTGCCAGCAGCTTGGAGGTCAATGAGCAGTTCTTC
TRBJ1-2,NA,TRBV12-3/TRBV12-4,many,CASSLSNNYGYTF,TGTGCCAGCAGTTTGTCGAATAACTATGGCTACACCTTC
TRBJ1-2,NA,TRBV20-1,many,CSARANYGYTF,TGCAGTGCTAGAGCTAACTATGGCTACACCTTC
TRBJ2-7,TRBD2,TRBV7-9,many,CASSLRLAELSYEQYF,TGTGCCAGCAGCTTAAGGCTAGCGGAGCTCTCCTACGAGCAGTACTTC
TRBJ2-6,NA,TRBV5-1,many,CASSLGQLSGANVLTF,TGCGCCAGCAGCTTGGGACAGCTGTCTGGGGCCAACGTCCTGACTTTC
TRBJ1-2,TRBD1,TRBV5-1,few,CASSLEGAPRGYTF,TGCGCCAGCAGCTTGGAGGGGGCACCGCGAGGCTACACCTTC
TRBJ2-1,NA,TRBV3-1,NA,CASSHEVGVYNEQFF,TGTGCCAGCAGCCACGAAGTCGGGGTCTACAATGAGCAGTTCTTC
TRBJ2-1,NA,TRBV5-1,NA,CASSFETSNEQFF,TGCGCCAGCAGCTTCGAGACTAGCAATGAGCAGTTCTTC
TRBJ2-1,TRBD2,TRBV20-1,few,CSASLGLAGLNEQFF,TGCAGTGCTAGTCTCGGACTAGCGGGGCTTAATGAGCAGTTCTTC
TRBJ2-3,TRBD2,TRBV6-2/TRBV6-3,few,CASSYSSGRAGGRTDTQYF,TGTGCCAGCAGTTACTCGAGCGGGAGGGCCGGCGGGAGGACAGATACGCAGTATTTT
TRBJ2-7,NA,TRBV5-5,few,CASSSHRDGEQYF,TGTGCCAGCAGCTCGCACAGGGATGGCGAGCAGTACTTC
TRBJ2-1,NA,TRBV24-1,NA,CATSAEAEQFF,TGTGCCACCAGTGCGGAGGCGGAGCAGTTCTTC
TRBJ2-7,NA,TRBV3-1,few,CASSQDEVREQYF,TGTGCCAGCAGCCAAGATGAGGTTCGGGAGCAGTACTTC
TRBJ2-2,NA,TRBV20-1,few,CSARPRETGELFF,TGCAGTGCTAGACCCCGAGAAACCGGGGAGCTGTTTTTT
TRBJ1-2,TRBD1,TRBV12-3/TRBV12-4,NA,CASTTRDRDGYTF,TGTGCCAGCACCACTAGGGACAGGGACGGCTACACCTTC
TRBJ1-4,TRBD1,TRBV5-1,few,CASNTGAGGDEKLFF,TGCGCCAGCAATACTGGTGCAGGGGGAGATGAAAAACTGTTTTTT
TRBJ1-1,TRBD1,TRBV10-3,NA,CAIRNPGGTEAFF,TGTGCCATCAGGAACCCAGGGGGCACTGAAGCTTTCTTT
TRBJ1-2,NA,TRBV12-3/TRBV12-4,NA,CASSPPNGGDYGYTF,TGTGCCAGCAGTCCTCCTAATGGGGGAGACTATGGCTACACCTTC
TRBJ2-3,NA,TRBV5-6,few,CASSFGGGNADTQYF,TGTGCCAGCAGCTTCGGGGGAGGAAACGCAGATACGCAGTATTTT
TRBJ2-7,TRBD1,TRBV9,NA,CASSARRTGDSYEQYF,TGTGCCAGCAGCGCTCGAAGGACAGGGGACTCCTACGAGCAGTACTTC
TRBJ2-7,NA,TRBV7-9,few,CASSLLGLDRNTYEQYF,TGTGCCAGCAGCTTATTAGGATTGGACAGAAACACCTACGAGCAGTACTTC
TRBJ2-1,TRBD2,TRBV5-1,NA,CASSYLAGPYNEQFF,TGCGCCAGCAGCTACCTAGCGGGTCCCTACAATGAGCAGTTCTTC
TRBJ2-2,TRBD1,TRBV6-5,NA,CASRHLQGRSSTAGELFF,TGTGCCAGCAGGCACCTACAGGGGCGGTCCTCTACGGCCGGGGAGCTGTTTTTT
TRBJ2-3,TRBD2,TRBV30,few,CAWSVRRRPSGRTDTQYF,TGTGCCTGGAGTGTAAGGAGGCGGCCTAGCGGGCGCACAGATACGCAGTATTTT
TRBJ1-1,NA,TRBV5-1,few,CASIEEGGSTEAFF,TGCGCCAGCATCGAAGAGGGCGGGTCCACTGAAGCTTTCTTT
TRBJ1-6,NA,TRBV5-1,few,CASSRAGVGNSPLHF,TGCGCCAGCAGCAGGGCAGGGGTTGGAAATTCACCCCTCCACTTT
TRBJ2-7,TRBD2,TRBV9,NA,CASSASGGDSEQYF,TGTGCCAGCAGCGCTAGCGGGGGGGACTCCGAGCAGTACTTC
TRBJ2-1,TRBD1,TRBV7-3,few,CASSLDGQGEGEQFF,TGTGCCAGCAGCTTGGACGGACAGGGGGAGGGTGAGCAGTTCTTC
TRBJ2-6,NA,TRBV7-2,NA,CASSLVILRYSGANVLTF,TGTGCCAGCAGCTTAGTAATTCTTCGTTACTCTGGGGCCAACGTCCTGACTTTC
TRBJ1-2,NA,TRBV5-1,NA,CASSLWGSDGYTF,TGCGCCAGCAGCTTGTGGGGCAGCGATGGCTACACCTTC
TRBJ2-2,NA,TRBV27,NA,CASSDKGRFTGELFF,TGTGCCAGCAGCGACAAGGGGAGGTTCACCGGGGAGCTGTTTTTT
TRBJ1-5,NA,TRBV7-9,NA,CASSGEGHPSNQPQHF,TGTGCCAGCAGCGGAGAGGGACATCCTAGCAATCAGCCCCAGCATTTT
TRBJ2-7,NA,TRBV6-1,NA,CASSEDSGAYEQYF,TGTGCCAGCAGTGAAGATTCCGGGGCTTACGAGCAGTACTTC
TRBJ1-2,TRBD1,TRBV12-3/TRBV12-4,NA,CASSLDRGNGYTF,TGTGCCAGCAGTTTGGACAGGGGGAATGGCTACACCTTC
TRBJ2-7,NA,TRBV29-1,few,CSVEVSQGRYEQYF,TGCAGCGTTGAAGTTTCACAGGGTCGCTACGAGCAGTACTTC
TRBJ2-1,NA,TRBV9,NA,CASSEGDAYNEQFF,TGTGCCAGCAGCGAAGGGGATGCCTACAATGAGCAGTTCTTC
TRBJ2-3,NA,TRBV5-1,NA,CASSLQGPSDTQYF,TGCGCCAGCAGCTTGCAGGGACCTTCAGATACGCAGTATTTT
TRBJ1-1,TRBD1,TRBV11-2,NA,CASSPRQGPKAFF,TGTGCCAGCAGCCCTCGACAGGGGCCGAAAGCTTTCTTT
TRBJ1-6,TRBD1,TRBV7-9,few,CASSLRTGKNSPLHF,TGTGCCAGCAGCCTCCGGACAGGGAAGAATTCACCCCTCCACTTT
TRBJ1-5,NA,TRBV19,few,CASSIVNDNQPQHF,TGTGCCAGTAGTATAGTGAATGACAATCAGCCCCAGCATTTT
TRBJ2-7,NA,TRBV4-3,NA,CASSQEGAANYYEQYF,TGCGCCAGCAGCCAAGAAGGGGCGGCCAATTACTACGAGCAGTACTTC
TRBJ2-3,NA,TRBV9,few,CASTIGGNADTQYF,TGTGCCAGCACCATTGGGGGAAATGCAGATACGCAGTATTTT
TRBJ1-1,NA,TRBV5-1,few,CASSLWGLGPKNTEAFF,TGCGCCAGCAGCTTGTGGGGGCTCGGACCCAAGAACACTGAAGCTTTCTTT
TRBJ2-3,TRBD1,TRBV9,NA,CASSATGASTDTQYF,TGTGCCAGCAGCGCCACAGGGGCCAGCACAGATACGCAGTATTTT
TRBJ2-2,NA,TRBV28,NA,CASRRDTGNTGELFF,TGTGCCAGCAGGCGGGACACTGGGAACACCGGGGAGCTGTTTTTT
TRBJ1-3,NA,TRBV6-5,NA,CASSYSDIVEGNTTYF,TGTGCCAGCAGTTACTCTGACATAGTAGAAGGAAACACCACATATTTT
TRBJ1-1,NA,TRBV5-1,few,CASSLTAVMNTEAFF,TGCGCCAGCAGCCTGACAGCGGTCATGAACACTGAAGCTTTCTTT
TRBJ2-3,TRBD2,TRBV7-9,NA,CASSLEGSGSFRGTDTQYF,TGTGCCAGCAGCTTAGAGGGTAGCGGGAGTTTCCGTGGCACAGATACGCAGTATTTT
TRBJ2-5,NA,TRBV5-1,many,CASSLNGGPQETQYF,TGCGCCAGCAGCTTGAACGGGGGGCCCCAAGAGACCCAGTACTTC
TRBJ1-5,NA,TRBV15,NA,CATSRGGRQYSNQPQHF,TGTGCCACCAGCAGAGGGGGACGGCAGTATAGCAATCAGCCCCAGCATTTT
TRBJ2-2,TRBD2,TRBV20-1,few,CSVTNIPGLAVYTGELFF,TGCAGTGTTACAAACATCCCGGGACTAGCGGTTTACACCGGGGAGCTGTTTTTT
TRBJ1-1,NA,TRBV7-8,NA,CASSLAGITEAFF,TGTGCCAGCAGCTTAGCAGGGATCACTGAAGCTTTCTTT